This TCR beta chain was found in a study of post-analysis software for immune sequencing data. Study findings and constraints: The normalized Chao1 diversity of multiple sclerosis patients was significantly lower than that of controls. TRBV segments more frequent in patients than in controls numbered five and included TRBV5-6, TRBV5-1 and TRBV20-1. F measure showed strong co-clustering of same-batch samples.

Libraries were made from TCR beta cDNA, and they carried unique molecular identifiers. From around 0.96 to 9.9 million T cells, 450,000 to 550,000 cDNA molecules were obtained. TCRdb re-derived calls from the PCR reads in MiXCR, one entry per CDR3 protein. The data contain 160,000 or so distinct CDR3 sequences, under 40% of them singletons. As regards this clonotype: Its antigen is unknown.

Trimming left V 1 base short and J 5 bases short, with 11 bases between. The CDR3 consists of 13 residues. The V gene's germline CDR1 is SQVTM and CDR2 ANQGSEA. The sequence derives from a girl between 5 and 17 years old with multiple sclerosis. V is TRBV29-1 and J is TRBJ2-5; D may be TRBD1 or TRBD2 (6 bases each). The source material was blood, sampled after autologous hematopoietic stem cell transplantation. The CDR3 DNA is TGCAGCGTTGAAGTGGGGGGACATGAGACCCAGTACTTC. Residues: CSVEVGGHETQYF.